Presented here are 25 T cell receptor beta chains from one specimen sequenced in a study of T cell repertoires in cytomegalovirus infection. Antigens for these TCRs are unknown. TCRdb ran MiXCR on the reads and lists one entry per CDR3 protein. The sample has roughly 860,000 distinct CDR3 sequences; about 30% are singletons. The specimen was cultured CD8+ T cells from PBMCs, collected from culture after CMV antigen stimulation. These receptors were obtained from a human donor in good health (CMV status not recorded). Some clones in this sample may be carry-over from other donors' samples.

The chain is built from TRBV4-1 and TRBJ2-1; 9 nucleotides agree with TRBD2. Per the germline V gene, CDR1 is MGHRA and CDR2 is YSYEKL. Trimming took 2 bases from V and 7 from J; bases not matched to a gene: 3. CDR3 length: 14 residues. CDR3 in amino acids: CASSQILAGNEQFF. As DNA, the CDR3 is TGCGCCAGCAGCCAAATCCTAGCGGGGAATGAGCAGTTCTTC.

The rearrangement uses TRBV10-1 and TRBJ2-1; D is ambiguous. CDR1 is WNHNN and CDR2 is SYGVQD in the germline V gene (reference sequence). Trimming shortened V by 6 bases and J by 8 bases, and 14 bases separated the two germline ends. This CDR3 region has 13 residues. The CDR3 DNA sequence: TGCGCCAGCAGGCTCTCCCGCTCGGATGAGCAGTTCTTC. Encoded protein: CASRLSRSDEQFF.

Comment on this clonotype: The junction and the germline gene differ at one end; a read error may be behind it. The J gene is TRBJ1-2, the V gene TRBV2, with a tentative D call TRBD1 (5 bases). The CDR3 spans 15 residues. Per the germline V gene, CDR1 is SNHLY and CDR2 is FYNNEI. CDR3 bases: TGTGTCAGCAGTGATTTTCAGGGCTTGGCCTATGGCTACACCTTC. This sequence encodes CVSSDFQGLAYGYTF. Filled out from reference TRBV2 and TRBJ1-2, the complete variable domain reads EPEVTQTPSHQVTQMGQEVILRCVPISNHLYFYWYRQILGQKVEFLVSFYNNEISEKSEIFDDQFSVERPDGSNFTLKIRSTKLEDSAMYFCVSSDFQGLAYGYTFGSGTRLTVV.

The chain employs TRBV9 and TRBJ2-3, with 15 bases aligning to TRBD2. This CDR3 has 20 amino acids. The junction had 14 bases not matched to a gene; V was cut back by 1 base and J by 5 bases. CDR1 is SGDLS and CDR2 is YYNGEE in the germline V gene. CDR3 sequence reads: CASSVFRTSGGAREGDTQYF. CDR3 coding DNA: TGTGCCAGCAGCGTATTCAGGACTAGCGGGGGGGCCCGGGAGGGAGATACGCAGTATTTT.

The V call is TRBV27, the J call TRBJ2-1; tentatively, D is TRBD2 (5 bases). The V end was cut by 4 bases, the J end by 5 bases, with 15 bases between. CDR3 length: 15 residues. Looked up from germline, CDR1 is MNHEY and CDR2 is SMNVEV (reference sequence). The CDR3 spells CASSWRAQVNNEQFF. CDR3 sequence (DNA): TGTGCCAGCAGTTGGCGGGCTCAAGTGAACAATGAGCAGTTCTTC.

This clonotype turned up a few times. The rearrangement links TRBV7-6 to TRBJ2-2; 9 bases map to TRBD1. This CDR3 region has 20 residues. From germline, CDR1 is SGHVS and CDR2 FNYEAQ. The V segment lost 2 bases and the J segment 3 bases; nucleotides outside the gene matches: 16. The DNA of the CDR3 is TGTGCCAGCAGCTTACTCCCCCTGGACAGGGGTTTAGGATACACCGGGGAGCTGTTTTTT. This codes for CASSLLPLDRGLGYTGELFF. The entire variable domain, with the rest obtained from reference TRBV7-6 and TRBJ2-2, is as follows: GAGVSQSPRYKVTKRGQDVALRCDPISGHVSLYWYRQALGQGPEFLTYFNYEAQQDKSGLPNDRFSAERPEGSISTLTIQRTEQRDSAMYRCASSLLPLDRGLGYTGELFFGEGSRLTVL.

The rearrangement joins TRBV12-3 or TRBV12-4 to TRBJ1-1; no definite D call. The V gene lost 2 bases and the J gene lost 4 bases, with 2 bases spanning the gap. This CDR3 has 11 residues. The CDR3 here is CASSLFTEAFF. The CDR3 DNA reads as TGTGCCAGCAGTTTATTCACTGAAGCTTTCTTT.

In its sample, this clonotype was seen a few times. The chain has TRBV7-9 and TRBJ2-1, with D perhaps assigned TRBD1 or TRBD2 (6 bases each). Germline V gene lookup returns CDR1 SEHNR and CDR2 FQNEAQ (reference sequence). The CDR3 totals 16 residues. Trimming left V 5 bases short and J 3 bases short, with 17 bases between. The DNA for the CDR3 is TGTGCCAGCAGCCCCGATAGGGGGGCTGACTACAATGAGCAGTTCTTC. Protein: CASSPDRGADYNEQFF.

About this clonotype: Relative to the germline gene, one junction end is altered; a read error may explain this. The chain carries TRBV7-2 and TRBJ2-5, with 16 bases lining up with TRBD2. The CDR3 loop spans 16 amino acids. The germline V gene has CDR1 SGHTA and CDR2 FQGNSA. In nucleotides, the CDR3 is TGTGTCAGCAGCCCGGGACTAGCGGGGGGGTCGGAGACCCAGTACTTC. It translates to CVSSPGLAGGSETQYF. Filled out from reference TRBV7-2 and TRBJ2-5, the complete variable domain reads GAGVSQSPSNKVTEKGKDVELRCDPISGHTALYWYRQSLGQGLEFLIYFQGNSAPDKSGLPSDRFSAERTGGSVSTLTIQRTQQEDSAVYLCVSSPGLAGGSETQYFGPGTRLLVL.

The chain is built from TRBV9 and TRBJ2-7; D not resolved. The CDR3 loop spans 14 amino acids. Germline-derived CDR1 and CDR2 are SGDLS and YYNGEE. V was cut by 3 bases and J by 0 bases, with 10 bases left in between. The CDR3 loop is CASSGSEGSYEQYF. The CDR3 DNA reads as TGTGCCAGCAGCGGAAGTGAAGGCTCCTACGAGCAGTACTTC. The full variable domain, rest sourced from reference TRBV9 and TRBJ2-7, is DSGVTQTPKHLITATGQRVTLRCSPRSGDLSVYWYQQSLDQGLQFLIQYYNGEERAKGNILERFSAQQFPDLHSELNLSSLELGDSALYFCASSGSEGSYEQYFGPGTRLTVT.

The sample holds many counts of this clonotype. The chain's CDR3 is CASTTRPLEAFF. The CDR3 DNA reads TGTGCCAGCACCACACGACCCCTTGAAGCTTTCTTT. This rearrangement joins TRBV12-3 or TRBV12-4 to TRBJ1-1; D ambiguous. V was trimmed by 7 bases and J by 7 bases, leaving 13 bases between them. CDR3 length: 12 amino acids.

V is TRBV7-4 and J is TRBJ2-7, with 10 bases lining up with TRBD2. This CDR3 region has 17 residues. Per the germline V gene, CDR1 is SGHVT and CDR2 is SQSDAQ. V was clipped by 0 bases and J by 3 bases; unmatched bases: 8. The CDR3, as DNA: TGTGCCAGCAGCTTAGCAGGGGGCTGGACTAGCGGCTACGAGCAGTACGTC. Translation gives CASSLAGGWTSGYEQYV.

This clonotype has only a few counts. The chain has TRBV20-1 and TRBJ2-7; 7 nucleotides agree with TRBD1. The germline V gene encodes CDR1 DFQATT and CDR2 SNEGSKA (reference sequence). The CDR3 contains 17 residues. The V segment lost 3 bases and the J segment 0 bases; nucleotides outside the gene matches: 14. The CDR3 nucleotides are TGCAGTGCTAGCGAGGGGGCTACGGAATTTTACTCCTACGAGCAGTACTTC. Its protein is CSASEGATEFYSYEQYF.

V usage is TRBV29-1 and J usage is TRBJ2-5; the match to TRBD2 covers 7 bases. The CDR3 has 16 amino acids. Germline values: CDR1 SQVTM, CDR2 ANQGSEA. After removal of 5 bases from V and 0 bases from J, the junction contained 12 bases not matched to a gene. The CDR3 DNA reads TGCAGCGTTCTAACCACTGGCGGGGGAAACCAAGAGACCCAGTACTTC. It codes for CSVLTTGGGNQETQYF.

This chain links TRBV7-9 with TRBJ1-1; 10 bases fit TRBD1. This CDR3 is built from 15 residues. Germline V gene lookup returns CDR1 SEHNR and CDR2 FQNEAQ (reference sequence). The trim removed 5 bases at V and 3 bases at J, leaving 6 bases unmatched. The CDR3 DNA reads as TGTGCCAGCAGCCGGACAGGGGGTGCGGACACTGAAGCTTTCTTT. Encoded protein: CASSRTGGADTEAFF.

The CDR3 spells CSVASGGTDTQYF. CDR3 bases: TGCAGCGTTGCTAGCGGGGGGACAGATACGCAGTATTTT. The chain combines TRBV29-1 with TRBJ2-3; 11 bases map to TRBD2. V was pared by 4 bases and J by 3 bases, with 0 bases of the junction left unmatched. The CDR3 consists of 13 residues. Germline V lookup: CDR1 SQVTM, CDR2 ANQGSEA.

CDR3 bases: TGTGCCAGCAGCTTAGGTACGAGGGGCACGAACACTGAAGCTTTCTTT. It codes for CASSLGTRGTNTEAFF. This chain links TRBV7-9 with TRBJ1-1, with D possibly being TRBD1 (5 bases). The germline gives CDR1 SEHNR, CDR2 FQNEAQ (reference sequence). The CDR3 spans 16 residues. Trimming pared 1 base from V and 1 base from J, leaving 13 bases between.

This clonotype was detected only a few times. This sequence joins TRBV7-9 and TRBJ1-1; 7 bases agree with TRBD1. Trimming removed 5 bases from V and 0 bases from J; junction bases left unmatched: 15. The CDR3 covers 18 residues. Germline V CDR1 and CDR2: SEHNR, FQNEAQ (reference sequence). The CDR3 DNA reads TGTGCCAGCAGCCCCCGGACAGGACGGTCGGGGGTGAACACTGAAGCTTTCTTT. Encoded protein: CASSPRTGRSGVNTEAFF.

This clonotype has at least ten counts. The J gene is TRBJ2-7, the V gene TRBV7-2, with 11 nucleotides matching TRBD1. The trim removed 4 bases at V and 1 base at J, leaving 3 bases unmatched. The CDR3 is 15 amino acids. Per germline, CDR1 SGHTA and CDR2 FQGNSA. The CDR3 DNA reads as TGTGCCAGCAGCTACGGACAGGGGGCGTCCTACGAGCAGTACTTC. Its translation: CASSYGQGASYEQYF.

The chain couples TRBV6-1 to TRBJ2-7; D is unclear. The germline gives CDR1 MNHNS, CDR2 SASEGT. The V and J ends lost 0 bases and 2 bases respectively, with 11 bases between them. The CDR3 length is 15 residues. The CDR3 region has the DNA TGTGCCAGCAGTGAAGCGCTCGTGGCGGCCTACGAGCAGTACTTC. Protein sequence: CASSEALVAAYEQYF.

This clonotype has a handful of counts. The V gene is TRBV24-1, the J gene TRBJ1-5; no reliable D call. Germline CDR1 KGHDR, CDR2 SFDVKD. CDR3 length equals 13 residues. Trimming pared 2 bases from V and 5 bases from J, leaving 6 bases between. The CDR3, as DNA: TGTGCCACCAGTGATTCCCGCCATCAGCCCCAGCATTTT. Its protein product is CATSDSRHQPQHF.

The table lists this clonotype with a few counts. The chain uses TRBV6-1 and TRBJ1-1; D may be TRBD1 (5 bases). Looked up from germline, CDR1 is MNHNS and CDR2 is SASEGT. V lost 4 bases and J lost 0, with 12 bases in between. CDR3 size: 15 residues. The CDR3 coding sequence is TGTGCCAGCAGTGTCACCAGGGCTATGAACACTGAAGCTTTCTTT. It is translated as CASSVTRAMNTEAFF.

The CDR3 DNA follows: TGTGCCAGCAGTTTCTGGACAGAACCGAGCTCCTACGAGCAGTACTTC. Translation: CASSFWTEPSSYEQYF. The rearrangement links TRBV12-3 or TRBV12-4 to TRBJ2-7; D might be TRBD1 (6 bases). The CDR3 has 16 amino acids. Trimming left V 3 bases short and J 0 bases short, with 15 bases between.

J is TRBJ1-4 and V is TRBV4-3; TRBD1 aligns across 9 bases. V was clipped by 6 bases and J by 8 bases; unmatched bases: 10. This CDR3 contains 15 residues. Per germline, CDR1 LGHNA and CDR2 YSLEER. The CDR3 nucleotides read TGCGCCAGCAGTGTCGCCCGGGACAGGGCAGAAAAACTGTTTTTT. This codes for CASSVARDRAEKLFF.

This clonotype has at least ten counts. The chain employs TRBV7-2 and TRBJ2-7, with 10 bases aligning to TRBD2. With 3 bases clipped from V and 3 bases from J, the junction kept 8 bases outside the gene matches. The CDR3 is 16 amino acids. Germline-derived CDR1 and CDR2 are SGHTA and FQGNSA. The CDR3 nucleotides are TGTGCCAGCAGCTTGGACAGCGGGGGGGGACTCTACGAGCAGTACGTC. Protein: CASSLDSGGGLYEQYV.